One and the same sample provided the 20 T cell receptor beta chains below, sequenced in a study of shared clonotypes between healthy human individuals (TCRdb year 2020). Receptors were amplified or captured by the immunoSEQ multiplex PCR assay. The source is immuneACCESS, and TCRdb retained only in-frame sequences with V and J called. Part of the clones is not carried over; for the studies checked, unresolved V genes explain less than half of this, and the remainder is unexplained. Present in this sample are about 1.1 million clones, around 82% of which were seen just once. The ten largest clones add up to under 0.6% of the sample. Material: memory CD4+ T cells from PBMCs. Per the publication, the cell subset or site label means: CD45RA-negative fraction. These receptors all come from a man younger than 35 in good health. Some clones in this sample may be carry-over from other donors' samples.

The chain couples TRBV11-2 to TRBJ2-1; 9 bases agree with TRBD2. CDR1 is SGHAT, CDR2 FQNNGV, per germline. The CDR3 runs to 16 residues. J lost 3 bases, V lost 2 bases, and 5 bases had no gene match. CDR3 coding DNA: TGTGCCAGCAGCTTACCAGGACTAGCGCACTACAATGAGCAGTTCTTC. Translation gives CASSLPGLAHYNEQFF.

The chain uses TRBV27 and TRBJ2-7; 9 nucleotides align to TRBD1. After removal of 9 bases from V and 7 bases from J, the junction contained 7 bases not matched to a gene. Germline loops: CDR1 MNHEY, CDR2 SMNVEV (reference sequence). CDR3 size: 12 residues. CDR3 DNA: TGTGCCAGTATGACAGGGGGTCGTGAGCAGTACTTC. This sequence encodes CASMTGGREQYF.

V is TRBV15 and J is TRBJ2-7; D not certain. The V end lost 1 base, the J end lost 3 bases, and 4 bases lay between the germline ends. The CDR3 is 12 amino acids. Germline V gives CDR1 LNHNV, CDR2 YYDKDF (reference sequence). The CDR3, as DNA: TGTGCCACCAGCAGAGCCCGCTACGAGCAGTACTTC. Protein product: CATSRARYEQYF.

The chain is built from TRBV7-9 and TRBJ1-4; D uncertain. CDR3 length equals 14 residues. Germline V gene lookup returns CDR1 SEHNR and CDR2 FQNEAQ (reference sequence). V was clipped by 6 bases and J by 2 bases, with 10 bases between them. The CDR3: CASREEVTNEKLFF. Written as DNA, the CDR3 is TGTGCCAGCAGGGAAGAAGTTACTAATGAAAAACTGTTTTTT.

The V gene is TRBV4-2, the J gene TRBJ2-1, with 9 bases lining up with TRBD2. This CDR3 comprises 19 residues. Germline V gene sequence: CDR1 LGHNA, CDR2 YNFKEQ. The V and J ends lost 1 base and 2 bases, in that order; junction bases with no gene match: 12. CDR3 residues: CASSQVLAGDPTTYNEQFF. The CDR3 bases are TGTGCCAGCAGCCAAGTGTTAGCGGGAGACCCCACGACCTACAATGAGCAGTTCTTC.

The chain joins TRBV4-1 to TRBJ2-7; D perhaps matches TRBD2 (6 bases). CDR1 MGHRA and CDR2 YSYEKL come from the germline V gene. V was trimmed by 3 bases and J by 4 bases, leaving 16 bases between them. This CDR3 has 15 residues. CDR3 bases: TGCGCCAGCAGCCACCCAGCAGGCGGGGTTTACGAGCAGTACTTC. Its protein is CASSHPAGGVYEQYF.

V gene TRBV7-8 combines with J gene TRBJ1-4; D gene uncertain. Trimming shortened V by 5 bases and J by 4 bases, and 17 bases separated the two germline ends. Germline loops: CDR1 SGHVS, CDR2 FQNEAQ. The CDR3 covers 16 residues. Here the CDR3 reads CASSPSGFGFNEKLFF. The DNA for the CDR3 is TGTGCCAGCAGCCCCTCCGGTTTCGGATTTAATGAAAAACTGTTTTTT.

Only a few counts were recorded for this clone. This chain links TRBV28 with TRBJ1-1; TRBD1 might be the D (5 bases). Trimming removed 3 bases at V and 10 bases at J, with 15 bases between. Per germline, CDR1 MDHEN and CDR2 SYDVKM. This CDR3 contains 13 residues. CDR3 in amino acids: CASSFDRPPRAFF. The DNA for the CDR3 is TGTGCCAGCAGTTTTGACAGACCCCCTAGAGCTTTCTTT.

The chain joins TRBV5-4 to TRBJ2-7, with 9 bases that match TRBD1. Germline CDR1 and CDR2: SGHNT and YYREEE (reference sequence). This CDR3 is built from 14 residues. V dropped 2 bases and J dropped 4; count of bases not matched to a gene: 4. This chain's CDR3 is CASSLRGTGYEQYF. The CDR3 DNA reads TGTGCCAGCAGCTTACGTGGGACAGGGTACGAGCAGTACTTC.

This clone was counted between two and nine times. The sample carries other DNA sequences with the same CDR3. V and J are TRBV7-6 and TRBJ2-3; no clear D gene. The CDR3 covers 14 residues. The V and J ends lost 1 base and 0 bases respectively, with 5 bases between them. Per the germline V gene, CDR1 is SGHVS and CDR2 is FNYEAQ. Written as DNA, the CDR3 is TGTGCCAGCAGCTTAGGACTTAGCACAGATACGCAGTATTTT. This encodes CASSLGLSTDTQYF.

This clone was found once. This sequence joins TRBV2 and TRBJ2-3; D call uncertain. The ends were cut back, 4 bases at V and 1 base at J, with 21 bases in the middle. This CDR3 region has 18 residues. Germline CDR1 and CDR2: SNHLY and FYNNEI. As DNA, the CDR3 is TGTGCCAGCAGTGGGGGAAGAGGCCGCCTTCGAGGCACAGATACGCAGTATTTT. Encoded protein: CASSGGRGRLRGTDTQYF.

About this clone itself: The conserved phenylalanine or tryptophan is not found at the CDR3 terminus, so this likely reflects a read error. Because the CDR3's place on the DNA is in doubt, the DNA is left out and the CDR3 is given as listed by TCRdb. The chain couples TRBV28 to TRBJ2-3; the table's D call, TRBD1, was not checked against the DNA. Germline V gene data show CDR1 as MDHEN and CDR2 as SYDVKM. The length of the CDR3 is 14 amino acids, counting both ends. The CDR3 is CASSPGQGGLIKTL.

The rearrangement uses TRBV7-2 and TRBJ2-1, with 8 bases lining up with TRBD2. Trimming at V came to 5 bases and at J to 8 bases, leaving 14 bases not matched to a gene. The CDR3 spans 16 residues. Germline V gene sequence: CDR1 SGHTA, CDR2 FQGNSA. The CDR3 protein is CASSPVSGRKIDEQFF. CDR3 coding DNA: TGTGCCAGCAGCCCCGTGAGCGGGAGAAAGATTGATGAGCAGTTCTTC.

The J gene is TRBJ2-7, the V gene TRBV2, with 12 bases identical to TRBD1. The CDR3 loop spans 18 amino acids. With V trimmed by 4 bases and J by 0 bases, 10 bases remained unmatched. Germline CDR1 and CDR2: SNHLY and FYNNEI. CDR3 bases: TGTGCCAGCAGTGTCTTGGGGGGACAGGGGGCCGGCTCCTACGAGCAGTACTTC. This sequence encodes CASSVLGGQGAGSYEQYF.

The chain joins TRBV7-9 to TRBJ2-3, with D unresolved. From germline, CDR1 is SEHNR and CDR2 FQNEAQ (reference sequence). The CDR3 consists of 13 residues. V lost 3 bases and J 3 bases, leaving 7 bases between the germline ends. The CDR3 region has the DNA TGTGCCAGCAGCTTCCTGATGACAGATACGCAGTATTTT. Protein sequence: CASSFLMTDTQYF.

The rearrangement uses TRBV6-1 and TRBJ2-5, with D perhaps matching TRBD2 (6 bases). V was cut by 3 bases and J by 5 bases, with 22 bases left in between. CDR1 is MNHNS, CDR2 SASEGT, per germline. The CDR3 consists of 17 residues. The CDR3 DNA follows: TGTGCCAGCAGTGAGGTCGAAGCCCAGCCTAGCGTGGAGACCCAGTACTTC. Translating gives CASSEVEAQPSVETQYF.

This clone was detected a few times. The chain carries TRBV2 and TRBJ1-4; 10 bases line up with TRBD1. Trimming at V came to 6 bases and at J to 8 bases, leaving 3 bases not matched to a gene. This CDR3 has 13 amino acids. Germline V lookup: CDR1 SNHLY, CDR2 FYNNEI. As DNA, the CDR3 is TGTGCCAGCAGCTGGACAGGGGGAGAAAAACTGTTTTTT. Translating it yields CASSWTGGEKLFF.

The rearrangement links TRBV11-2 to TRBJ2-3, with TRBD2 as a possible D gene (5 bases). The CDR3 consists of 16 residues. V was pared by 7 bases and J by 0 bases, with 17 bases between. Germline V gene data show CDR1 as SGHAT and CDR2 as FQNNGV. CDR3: CASTRRALPSTDTQYF. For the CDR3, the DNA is TGTGCCAGCACCAGGCGGGCCTTACCTAGCACAGATACGCAGTATTTT.

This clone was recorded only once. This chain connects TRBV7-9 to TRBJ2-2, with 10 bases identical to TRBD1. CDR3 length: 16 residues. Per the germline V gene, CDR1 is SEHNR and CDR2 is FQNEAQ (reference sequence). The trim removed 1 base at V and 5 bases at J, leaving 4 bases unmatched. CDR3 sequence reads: CASSLVGQGETGELFF. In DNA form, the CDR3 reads TGTGCCAGCAGCTTAGTCGGACAGGGGGAAACCGGGGAGCTGTTTTTT.

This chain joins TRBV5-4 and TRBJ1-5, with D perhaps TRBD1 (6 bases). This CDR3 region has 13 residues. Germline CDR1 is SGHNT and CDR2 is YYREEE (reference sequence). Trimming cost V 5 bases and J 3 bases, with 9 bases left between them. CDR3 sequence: CASSGGYNQPQHF. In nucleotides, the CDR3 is TGTGCCAGCAGTGGGGGCTACAATCAGCCCCAGCATTTT. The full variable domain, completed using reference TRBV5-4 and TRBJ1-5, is ETGVTQSPTHLIKTRGQQVTLRCSSQSGHNTVSWYQQALGQGPQFIFQYYREEENGRGNFPPRFSGLQFPNYSSELNVNALELDDSALYLCASSGGYNQPQHFGDGTRLSIL.